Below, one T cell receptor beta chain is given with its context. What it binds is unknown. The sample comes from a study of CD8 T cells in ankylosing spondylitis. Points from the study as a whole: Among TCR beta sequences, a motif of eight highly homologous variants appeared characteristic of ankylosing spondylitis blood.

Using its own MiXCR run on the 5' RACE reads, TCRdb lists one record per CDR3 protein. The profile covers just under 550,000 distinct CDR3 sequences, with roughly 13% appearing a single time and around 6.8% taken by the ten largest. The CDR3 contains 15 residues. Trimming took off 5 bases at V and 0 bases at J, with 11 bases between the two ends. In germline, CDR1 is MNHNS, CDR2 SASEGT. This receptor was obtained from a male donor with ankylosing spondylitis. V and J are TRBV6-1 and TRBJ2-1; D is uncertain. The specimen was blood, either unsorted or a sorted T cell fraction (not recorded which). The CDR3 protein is CASSRISRSYNEQFF. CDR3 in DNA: TGTGCCAGCAGTCGTATTAGCCGCTCCTACAATGAGCAGTTCTTC.